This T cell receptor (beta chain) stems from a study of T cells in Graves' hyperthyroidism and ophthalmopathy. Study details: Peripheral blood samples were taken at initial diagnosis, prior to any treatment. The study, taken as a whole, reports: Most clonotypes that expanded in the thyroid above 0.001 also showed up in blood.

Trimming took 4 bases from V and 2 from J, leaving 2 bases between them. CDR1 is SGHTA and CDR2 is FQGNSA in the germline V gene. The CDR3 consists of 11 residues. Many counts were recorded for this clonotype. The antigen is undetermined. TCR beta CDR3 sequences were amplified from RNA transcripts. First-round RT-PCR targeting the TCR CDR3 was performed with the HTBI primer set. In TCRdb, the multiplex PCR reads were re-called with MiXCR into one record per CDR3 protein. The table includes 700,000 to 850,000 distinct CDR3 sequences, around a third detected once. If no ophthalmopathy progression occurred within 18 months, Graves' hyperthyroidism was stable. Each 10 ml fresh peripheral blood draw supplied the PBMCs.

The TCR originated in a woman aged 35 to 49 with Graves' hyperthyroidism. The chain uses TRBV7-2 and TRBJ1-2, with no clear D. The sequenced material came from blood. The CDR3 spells CASSYNYGYTF. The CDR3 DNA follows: TGTGCCAGCAGCTACAACTATGGCTACACCTTC.